These 32 T cell receptor beta chains came from one sample sequenced in a study of Graves' ophthalmopathy and Graves' hyperthyroidism. Transcripts of RNA were the source for amplifying TCR beta CDR3 regions. A first-round RT-PCR used HTBI primers, followed by a second-round multiplex PCR. TCRdb fed the multiplex PCR reads into MiXCR, producing one record per CDR3 protein. The profile shows about 740,000 distinct CDR3 sequences, around 40% of them singletons. Sequencing input: peripheral blood. These receptors came from an adult man with Graves' ophthalmopathy.

This clonotype appeared once. The chain recombines TRBV29-1 with TRBJ1-1; the D gene is possibly TRBD1 (5 bases). The germline V gene has CDR1 SQVTM and CDR2 ANQGSEA. The CDR3 totals 13 residues. Trimming removed 6 bases at V and 5 bases at J, with 16 bases between. CDR3 in amino acids: CSVEGRTLTEAFF. CDR3 DNA sequence: TGCAGCGTAGAGGGACGGACGCTAACTGAAGCTTTCTTT.

In its sample, this clonotype was seen many times. This chain connects TRBV20-1 to TRBJ2-6; D remains ambiguous. The V gene's germline CDR1 is DFQATT and CDR2 SNEGSKA (reference sequence). Trimming left V 5 bases short and J 0 bases short, with 5 bases between. The CDR3 extends over 13 amino acids. In DNA form, the CDR3 reads TGCAGTGCTTCGGACTCTGGGGCCAACGTCCTGACTTTC. This translates into CSASDSGANVLTF.

The chain employs TRBV7-2 and TRBJ2-7; D might be TRBD2 (7 bases). The germline V gene encodes CDR1 SGHTA and CDR2 FQGNSA. The CDR3 is 14 residues long. V dropped 5 bases and J dropped 6 bases, with 17 bases sitting between them. DNA for the CDR3: TGTGCCAGCAGCAAGCAGGCGGGGGCGTCCGAGCAGTACGTC. This gives the protein CASSKQAGASEQYV.

The chain combines TRBV25-1 with TRBJ1-1; D is unresolved. From germline, CDR1 is MGHDK and CDR2 SYGVNS. This CDR3 is 13 amino acids long. Trimming left V 8 bases short and J 3 bases short, with 13 bases between. CDR3 loop: CASSQTAYTEAFF. In nucleotides, the CDR3 is TGTGCCAGCTCACAGACGGCATACACTGAAGCTTTCTTT.

The chain combines TRBV2 with TRBJ2-7; D ambiguous. CDR3 length: 14 residues. Trimming pared 1 base from V and 3 bases from J, leaving 10 bases between. From germline, CDR1 is SNHLY and CDR2 FYNNEI. The CDR3 DNA reads TGTGCCAGCAGTGAAGATAGGCAGAGCTACGAGCAGTACTTC. Its protein is CASSEDRQSYEQYF.

In this sample, this clonotype turned up many times. This rearrangement joins TRBV7-9 to TRBJ2-7; D is unclear. This CDR3 is built from 13 residues. Germline CDR1 SEHNR, CDR2 FQNEAQ (reference sequence). Trimming removed 1 base from V and 8 bases from J, with 12 bases in between. This CDR3 reads CASSLEGGVQQYF. The DNA of the CDR3 is TGTGCCAGCAGCTTAGAGGGCGGAGTGCAGCAGTACTTC. The whole variable domain, remainder taken from reference TRBV7-9 and TRBJ2-7, is DTGVSQNPRHKITKRGQNVTFRCDPISEHNRLYWYRQTLGQGPEFLTYFQNEAQLEKSRLLSDRFSAERPKGSFSTLEIQRTEQGDSAMYLCASSLEGGVQQYFGPGTRLTVT.

This clonotype has a handful of counts. The V gene is TRBV19, the J gene TRBJ1-2; 10 positions agree with TRBD1. CDR3 size: 15 residues. Trimming removed 7 bases from V and 1 base from J; junction bases left unmatched: 6. Germline V gene lookup returns CDR1 LNHDA and CDR2 SQIVND (reference sequence). CDR3 bases: TGTGCCAGTAAAACCGGGACAGGGGTTAACTATGGCTACACCTTC. Residues: CASKTGTGVNYGYTF. The complete variable domain, with remaining parts taken from reference TRBV19 and TRBJ1-2, reads DGGITQSPKYLFRKEGQNVTLSCEQNLNHDAMYWYRQDPGQGLRLIYYSQIVNDFQKGDIAEGYSVSREKKESFPLTVTSAQKNPTAFYLCASKTGTGVNYGYTFGSGTRLTVV.

This sequence joins TRBV2 and TRBJ2-7; the D gene is possibly TRBD2 (6 bases). Trimming pared 11 bases from V and 4 bases from J, leaving 24 bases between. The CDR3 runs 15 residues. Germline CDR1 and CDR2: SNHLY and FYNNEI. Here the CDR3 DNA reads TGTGCCTCGGGAGCGGGCCGCGTACATCGATACGAGCAGTACTTC. Residues: CASGAGRVHRYEQYF. Looking up the rest from reference TRBV2 and TRBJ2-7 gives the full variable domain: EPEVTQTPSHQVTQMGQEVILRCVPISNHLYFYWYRQILGQKVEFLVSFYNNEISEKSEIFDDQFSVERPDGSNFTLKIRSTKLEDSAMYFCASGAGRVHRYEQYFGPGTRLTVT.

The V and J genes are TRBV20-1 and TRBJ2-6; TRBD1 aligns across 11 bases. Germline trimming cut 1 base from V and 4 bases from J; bases unmatched to any gene: 0. Germline assignment: CDR1 DFQATT and CDR2 SNEGSKA (reference sequence). This CDR3 region has 15 residues. The CDR3 DNA reads as TGCAGTGCTAGAGGGACAGGGGGCGGGGCCAACGTCCTGACTTTC. This gives the protein CSARGTGGGANVLTF.

This clonotype occurred many times. No conserved phenylalanine or tryptophan ends this CDR3, so it is likely a read error. The DNA is omitted, as the CDR3 cannot be located on it reliably, and the CDR3 follows TCRdb's listing. The CDR3 region is CSANDRTLRL. The J gene is TRBJ1-6, the V gene TRBV20-1. The CDR3 spans 10 amino acids, including both terminal residues. Germline V gene data show CDR1 as DFQATT and CDR2 as SNEGSKA (reference sequence).

CDR3 amino acids: CASRGDTRSYSPLHF. The CDR3 DNA is TGTGCCAGCAGGGGAGATACAAGGTCCTATTCACCCCTCCACTTT. The V gene is TRBV25-1, the J gene TRBJ1-6; no firm D call. The CDR3 totals 15 residues. Germline V lookup: CDR1 MGHDK, CDR2 SYGVNS. The V gene lost 6 bases and the J gene lost 8 bases, with 17 bases spanning the gap.

This clonotype was found a few times. V usage is TRBV20-1 and J usage is TRBJ2-7; D assignment may be TRBD1 or TRBD2 (5 bases each). The V gene's germline CDR1 is DFQATT and CDR2 SNEGSKA (reference sequence). V was trimmed by 6 bases and J by 3 bases, leaving 12 bases between them. The CDR3 is 12 amino acids. CDR3 protein: CSAPGTRYEQYF. The CDR3, as DNA: TGCAGTGCCCCTGGGACCCGCTACGAGCAGTACTTC.

The chain uses TRBV29-1 and TRBJ2-5; TRBD2 matches at 10 bases. The CDR3 extends over 15 amino acids. The junction had 9 bases not matched to a gene; V was cut back by 6 bases and J by 2 bases. Per germline, CDR1 SQVTM and CDR2 ANQGSEA. CDR3 in DNA: TGCAGCGTCAGTTCCCAAGCGGGGGGGCAAGAGACCCAGTACTTC. Translated, it gives CSVSSQAGGQETQYF.

This clonotype was observed many times. The V call is TRBV2, the J call TRBJ1-6; D unclear. Germline assignment: CDR1 SNHLY and CDR2 FYNNEI. V lost 4 bases to trimming and J lost 0 bases, with 10 bases between them. This CDR3 has 16 amino acids. The CDR3 sequence is CASSATPSSYNSPLHF. The CDR3 DNA sequence: TGTGCCAGCAGTGCAACACCGAGCTCCTATAATTCACCCCTCCACTTT.

The V and J genes are TRBV2 and TRBJ2-7; TRBD2 is a possible D gene (6 bases). The V end lost 8 bases, the J end lost 0 bases, and 11 bases lay between the germline ends. This CDR3 has 13 residues. Germline V gene sequence: CDR1 SNHLY, CDR2 FYNNEI. Here the CDR3 DNA reads TGTGCCAGCCTTGGGGGGAGCTCCTACGAGCAGTACTTC. Protein product: CASLGGSSYEQYF.

The genes are TRBV25-1 and TRBJ1-2; 9 nucleotides line up with TRBD1. The CDR3 is made up of 13 amino acids. CDR1 is MGHDK, CDR2 SYGVNS, per germline. V trimming: 4 bases; J trimming: 8 bases; junction bases outside the gene matches: 5. The chain's CDR3 is CASSGDRDEGYTF. The CDR3 DNA reads as TGTGCCAGCAGTGGGGACAGGGACGAAGGCTACACCTTC.

On this clonotype itself: This may be a read error: a much more frequent sequence differs by one nucleotide. It is likely a read error, because the conserved phenylalanine at the end of the CDR3 is missing. The CDR3 region is CATSRRTVQETQYL. DNA of the CDR3: TGTGCCACCAGCAGAAGGACAGTACAAGAGACCCAGTACCTC. The rearrangement uses TRBV15 and TRBJ2-5; D may be TRBD1 (6 bases). V was shortened by 2 bases and J by 2 bases, with 9 bases between the two germline ends. The germline V gene has CDR1 LNHNV and CDR2 YYDKDF (reference sequence). CDR3 length: 14 amino acids.

The V call is TRBV20-1, the J call TRBJ2-2; 8 bases map to TRBD2. V shed 3 bases, J shed 6 bases, and the junction held 12 bases outside the gene matches. There are 16 residues in the CDR3. CDR1 is DFQATT and CDR2 is SNEGSKA in the germline V gene (reference sequence). CDR3 loop: CSASSGLASSAGELFF. The CDR3 DNA reads TGCAGTGCTAGCAGCGGACTAGCATCCTCGGCCGGGGAGCTGTTTTTT.

This clonotype has more than one count but fewer than ten. This rearrangement joins TRBV20-1 to TRBJ2-2, with 10 bases fitting TRBD2. CDR3 length: 14 amino acids. J was trimmed by 2 bases and V by 4 bases; bases with no gene match: 1. From germline, CDR1 is DFQATT and CDR2 SNEGSKA (reference sequence). The CDR3: CSAIAGGNTGELFF. In DNA, the CDR3 is TGCAGTGCTATAGCGGGAGGTAACACCGGGGAGCTGTTTTTT.

This clonotype was found once. This sequence may be a read error, since a much larger clone differs from it by one base. The rearrangement links TRBV7-9 to TRBJ1-5; 9 bases are shared with TRBD1. The J segment lost 7 bases and the V segment lost 4 bases, leaving 5 bases of the junction unmatched. The CDR3 spans 14 residues. Germline CDR1 is SEHNR and CDR2 is FQNEAQ (reference sequence). The CDR3 reads CASSSGTGTQPQHF. The CDR3 bases are TGTGCCAGCAGCTCCGGGACAGGGACCCAGCCCCAGCATTTT.

The CDR3 protein is CASSLLEGDGELFF. CDR3 in DNA: TGTGCCAGCAGCTTATTGGAGGGGGACGGGGAGCTGTTTTTT. The chain links TRBV11-1 to TRBJ2-2; the D gene could be TRBD1 or TRBD2 (6 bases each). Germline V gene lookup returns CDR1 SGHAT and CDR2 FQDESV (reference sequence). V lost 2 bases to trimming and J lost 7 bases, with 11 bases between them. This CDR3 is 14 amino acids long.

The CDR3 DNA is TGCAGCGTTGAAGTAGGGGTGGGCGAGCAGTACTTC. Encoded protein: CSVEVGVGEQYF. The chain has TRBV29-1 and TRBJ2-7; tentatively, D is TRBD1 (5 bases). Germline V gene data show CDR1 as SQVTM and CDR2 as ANQGSEA. V lost 1 base and J 6 bases, leaving 10 bases between the germline ends. The CDR3 runs to 12 residues.

J is TRBJ1-3 and V is TRBV7-9; D is undetermined. The CDR3 runs 16 residues. Trimming cost V 1 base and J 0 bases, with 10 bases left between them. Germline V lookup: CDR1 SEHNR, CDR2 FQNEAQ (reference sequence). The CDR3 sequence is CASSLGAAGSGNTIYF. The CDR3 DNA sequence: TGTGCCAGCAGCTTAGGGGCAGCCGGCTCTGGAAACACCATATATTTT.

This clonotype was counted at least ten times. V is TRBV9 and J is TRBJ2-5, with D perhaps assigned TRBD1 or TRBD2 (6 bases each). The germline V gene has CDR1 SGDLS and CDR2 YYNGEE. The CDR3 totals 14 residues. The germline V and J ends were trimmed by 0 bases and 4 bases, with 10 bases remaining between them. CDR3 loop: CASSVGGASETQYF. DNA of the CDR3: TGTGCCAGCAGCGTAGGGGGGGCCTCAGAGACCCAGTACTTC.

This clonotype was detected many times. The chain uses TRBV6-6 and TRBJ1-2; D perhaps matches TRBD1 (5 bases). Germline V gene sequence: CDR1 MNHNY, CDR2 SVGAGI (reference sequence). CDR3 length: 12 amino acids. Trimming took 7 bases from V and 5 from J, leaving 11 bases between them. The CDR3 coding sequence is TGTGCCAGCACCAGGGTCGGGTATGGCTACACCTTC. This translates into CASTRVGYGYTF.

DNA for the CDR3: TGCAGTGCTAGAGGAACTGATAATCAGCCCCAGCATTTT. This gives the protein CSARGTDNQPQHF. This chain uses TRBV20-1 with TRBJ1-5; the D is unclear. The germline CDR1 and CDR2 sequences are DFQATT and SNEGSKA (reference sequence). The CDR3 has 13 amino acids. Trimming cost V 1 base and J 4 bases, with 8 bases left between them.

This clonotype occurred many times. The chain uses TRBV7-9 and TRBJ1-4; D not resolved. Germline V lookup: CDR1 SEHNR, CDR2 FQNEAQ (reference sequence). This CDR3 has 13 amino acids. Trimming removed 0 bases from V and 8 bases from J, with 7 bases in between. CDR3 nucleotides: TGTGCCAGCAGCTTAGCGGGTCCGGAAAAACTGTTTTTT. It encodes CASSLAGPEKLFF.

J is TRBJ2-2 and V is TRBV10-3; D gene ambiguous. The V end was cut by 3 bases, the J end by 8 bases, with 7 bases between. This CDR3 region has 12 residues. Per the germline V gene, CDR1 is ENHRY and CDR2 is SYGVKD. The CDR3 coding sequence is TGTGCCATCAGTGAAGGGCCAGGGGAGCTGTTTTTT. It translates to CAISEGPGELFF.

The chain couples TRBV10-3 to TRBJ1-2, with 9 nucleotides matching TRBD1. CDR3 size: 15 residues. Trimming cost V 10 bases and J 8 bases; bases outside gene matches: 17. The germline gives CDR1 ENHRY, CDR2 SYGVKD. CDR3: CASSLPGTGRSGYTF. CDR3 nucleotide sequence: TGTGCCAGCAGCCTGCCTGGGACAGGGAGATCGGGCTACACCTTC.

The genes are TRBV7-9 and TRBJ1-4; D uncertain. Germline V gene sequence: CDR1 SEHNR, CDR2 FQNEAQ (reference sequence). The V end lost 4 bases, the J end lost 12 bases, and 15 bases lay between the germline ends. CDR3 length: 13 residues. CDR3 sequence reads: CASSWRPSGELFF. As DNA, the CDR3 is TGTGCCAGCAGCTGGAGACCCTCCGGGGAACTGTTTTTT.

This clonotype was seen more than once but under ten times. The chain recombines TRBV5-1 with TRBJ1-1, with D uncertain. V dropped 5 bases and J dropped 8 bases, with 16 bases sitting between them. This CDR3 contains 13 residues. CDR1 SGHRS and CDR2 YFSETQ come from the germline V gene. CDR3 amino acids: CASSFERQREAFF. The CDR3, as DNA: TGCGCCAGCAGTTTTGAACGGCAGCGCGAAGCTTTCTTT. Based on the CDR3 plus reference TRBV5-1 and TRBJ1-1, the full variable domain is KAGVTQTPRYLIKTRGQQVTLSCSPISGHRSVSWYQQTPGQGLQFLFEYFSETQRNKGNFPGRFSGRQFSNSRSEMNVSTLELGDSALYLCASSFERQREAFFGQGTRLTVV.

This clonotype was seen ten or more times. The rearrangement links TRBV25-1 to TRBJ1-1, with TRBD1 matching 7 bases. Germline values: CDR1 MGHDK, CDR2 SYGVNS. CDR3 length: 16 residues. With V trimmed by 4 bases and J by 5 bases, 13 bases remained unmatched. CDR3 DNA sequence: TGTGCCAGCAGTGCCAATCAGGGGGGCTTGGGGACTGAAGCTTTCTTT. This gives the protein CASSANQGGLGTEAFF. The full variable domain, rest sourced from reference TRBV25-1 and TRBJ1-1, is EADIYQTPRYLVIGTGKKITLECSQTMGHDKMYWYQQDPGMELHLIHYSYGVNSTEKGDLSSESTVSRIRTEHFPLTLESARPSHTSQYLCASSANQGGLGTEAFFGQGTRLTVV.